This T cell receptor (beta chain) was captured in a study of CD8 T cells in ankylosing spondylitis. Notes on the study in general: Among TCR beta sequences, a motif of eight highly homologous variants appeared characteristic of ankylosing spondylitis blood.

One entry per CDR3 protein, called by TCRdb with MiXCR from the 5' RACE reads. Among about 440,000 distinct CDR3 sequences, roughly 17% were seen once, and the ten largest hold around 0.92%. V lost 0 bases, J lost 5 bases, and 7 bases lay in between. This CDR3 has 13 amino acids. CDR1 is LGHDT, CDR2 YNNKEL, per germline (reference sequence). This clonotype was seen at least ten times. Its antigen is unknown. The chain has TRBV3-1 and TRBJ1-1; D is unclear. The sample taken for sequencing was blood, either unsorted or a sorted T cell fraction (not recorded which). The sequence was obtained from a male donor with ankylosing spondylitis. The CDR3 sequence is CASSQDRGTEAFF. CDR3 nucleotides: TGTGCCAGCAGCCAAGATCGCGGGACTGAAGCTTTCTTT.